The 30 T cell receptor beta chains given below trace back to one sample, sequenced in a study of tumor and adjacent non-tumor tissue in lung cancer. A modified ARM-PCR protocol with three rounds of nested PCR amplified TCRbeta. Each CDR3 protein gets one entry after TCRdb re-called the multiplex PCR reads with MiXCR. The table lists some 99,000 distinct CDR3 sequences, approximately 71% of them singletons. No cell sorting was done before RNA was extracted from the tissue. Sequencing was carried out using lung tumor tissue. The origin of the receptors is a woman aged 55-69 years with non-small cell lung cancer.

This clonotype was seen only a few times. This clone may be a read error of a much larger clone one base away. The chain joins TRBV4-3 to TRBJ2-1; D remains ambiguous. CDR3 length: 13 amino acids. CDR1 is LGHNA, CDR2 YSLEER, per germline. In DNA, the CDR3 is TGCGCCAGCAGCCGCGACAACTACAATGAGCAGTCCTTC. Translated: CASSRDNYNEQSF.

The sample holds a few counts of this clonotype. The junction does not match germline at one end; this may be a read error. The chain joins TRBV12-3 or TRBV12-4 to TRBJ2-2; TRBD1 matches 7 bases. The CDR3 loop spans 14 amino acids. CDR3 DNA: TGTGTCAGCGGCCGGACAGGCAACACCGGGGAGCTGTTTTTT. Translated: CVSGRTGNTGELFF.

Details on this clonotype: This may be a read error, as it is one base from a much larger clone. This chain uses TRBV6-2 or TRBV6-3 with TRBJ2-5, with a possible D match to TRBD2 (5 bases). The CDR3 has 14 amino acids. CDR1 and CDR2 from the germline V gene are MNHEY and SVGEGT. The CDR3 sequence is CVSSSWTLRETQYF. DNA for the CDR3: TGTGTCAGCAGTTCCTGGACTTTAAGAGAGACCCAGTACTTC.

This clonotype was observed many times. This chain links TRBV5-4 with TRBJ1-2, with TRBD1 as a possible D gene (5 bases). Trimming stripped 3 bases from V and 3 bases from J, with 9 bases between. Per germline, CDR1 SGHNT and CDR2 YYREEE (reference sequence). The CDR3 is 13 residues long. The CDR3 loop reads CASSWGSDYGYTF. The CDR3, as DNA: TGTGCCAGCAGCTGGGGGTCTGACTATGGCTACACCTTC. The whole variable domain, filled in from reference TRBV5-4 and TRBJ1-2, reads ETGVTQSPTHLIKTRGQQVTLRCSSQSGHNTVSWYQQALGQGPQFIFQYYREEENGRGNFPPRFSGLQFPNYSSELNVNALELDDSALYLCASSWGSDYGYTFGSGTRLTVV.

The V and J genes are TRBV6-1 and TRBJ2-1; no clear D gene. This CDR3 has 10 residues. Germline lookup yields CDR1 MNHNS and CDR2 SASEGT. CDR3 residues: CTNVRNEQFF. Written as DNA, the CDR3 is TGTACCAACGTAAGAAATGAGCAGTTCTTC.

V gene TRBV11-1 combines with J gene TRBJ2-5; D is ambiguous. V was clipped by 5 bases and J by 5 bases, with 12 bases between them. The CDR3 is 13 residues long. CDR1 is SGHAT and CDR2 is FQDESV in the germline V gene (reference sequence). The CDR3, as DNA: TGTGCCAGCAGCGGGAAAATTGGGGAGACCCAGTACTTC. Its protein is CASSGKIGETQYF.

The chain links TRBV11-3 to TRBJ2-3, with D maybe TRBD1 (6 bases). V gave up 3 bases and J gave up 7 bases, with 14 bases separating them. The CDR3 length is 14 residues. From germline, CDR1 is SGHNT and CDR2 YENEEA. The CDR3 coding sequence is TGTGCCAGCAGCTTTGCCAGTGGGACATATACGCAGTATTTT. Amino acids: CASSFASGTYTQYF.

In its sample, this clonotype was seen once. The chain employs TRBV11-3 and TRBJ1-6; 10 bases agree with TRBD1. Germline CDR1 is SGHNT and CDR2 is YENEEA. The length of the CDR3 is 19 residues. V shed 5 bases, J shed 6 bases, and the junction held 16 bases outside the gene matches. CDR3 bases: TGTGCCAGCAGCGAGGACAGGGGGAATTTTTTTGGACTTAATTCACCCCTCCACTTT. This encodes CASSEDRGNFFGLNSPLHF.

The CDR3 here is CASSRQSWGTEAFF. CDR3 sequence (DNA): TGTGCCAGTTCGAGGCAGTCCTGGGGCACTGAAGCTTTCTTT. V and J are TRBV19 and TRBJ1-1; D not resolved. This CDR3 is 14 amino acids long. Trimming removed 8 bases from V and 4 bases from J, with 17 bases in between. Looked up from germline, CDR1 is LNHDA and CDR2 is SQIVND (reference sequence).

This clonotype was detected once. One end of the junction fails to match germline, which may point to a read error. The rearrangement joins TRBV4-1 to TRBJ2-5; 14 bases map to TRBD2. There are 16 residues in the CDR3. Germline V lookup: CDR1 MGHRA, CDR2 YSYEKL. DNA for the CDR3: TGTGGCAGCAGCCAAGATGGACTAGCGGGGGGAGAGACCCAGTACTTC. Translation gives CGSSQDGLAGGETQYF.

The CDR3 here is CASSPRTAIPNDYTF. CDR3 in DNA: TGCGCCAGCAGCCCACGGACAGCAATTCCCAATGACTACACCTTC. This chain connects TRBV4-1 to TRBJ1-2, with D perhaps matching TRBD1 (6 bases). Germline V gives CDR1 MGHRA, CDR2 YSYEKL. This CDR3 is built from 15 residues. Trimming took off 4 bases at V and 10 bases at J, with 22 bases between the two ends.

J is TRBJ2-1 and V is TRBV6-2 or TRBV6-3, with 7 bases matching TRBD1. The germline gives CDR1 MNHEY, CDR2 SVGEGT. Trimming cost V 5 bases and J 11 bases; bases outside gene matches: 18. This CDR3 is built from 16 residues. The CDR3: CASSRRQGPDYNKQFF. The CDR3, as DNA: TGTGCCAGCAGTCGCCGACAGGGACCAGATTACAACAAGCAGTTCTTC.

On this clonotype: A read error may account for a junction end that differs from germline. This sequence joins TRBV20-1 and TRBJ1-1; tentatively, D is TRBD1 (6 bases). CDR1 is DFQATT, CDR2 SNEGSKA, per germline (reference sequence). This CDR3 contains 14 residues. CDR3 bases: TGCTGTGCTAGAGAGGGACATTCGAACACTGAAGCTTTCTTT. Its translation is CCAREGHSNTEAFF.

This clonotype showed up many times. This chain uses TRBV6-2 or TRBV6-3 with TRBJ1-6; maybe TRBD1 (5 bases). The germline CDR1 and CDR2 sequences are MNHEY and SVGEGT. Trimming cost V 6 bases and J 10 bases, with 22 bases left between them. CDR3 length: 16 amino acids. The CDR3 loop reads CASSSSGTGLNSPLHF. The CDR3 DNA reads as TGTGCCAGCAGCTCATCCGGGACGGGTCTGAACTCACCCCTCCACTTT.

Note on this clonotype: Since no conserved phenylalanine or tryptophan closes the CDR3, a read error is the likely cause. The chain couples TRBV10-1 to TRBJ2-1, with D perhaps matching TRBD1 (6 bases). From germline, CDR1 is WNHNN and CDR2 SYGVQD (reference sequence). The CDR3 is 12 residues long. CDR3 nucleotides: TGCGTCAGCAGGGGAAGTTACAATGAGCAGTTCCTC. Its protein is CVSRGSYNEQFL.

To note about this clonotype: One end of the junction does not line up with germline, which may come from a read error. V is TRBV2 and J is TRBJ1-5, with 8 nucleotides matching TRBD1. CDR1 is SNHLY and CDR2 is FYNNEI in the germline V gene. The CDR3 spans 16 residues. The DNA for the CDR3 is TGTGCCAGCAGCGCTGACAGGGGAAATGGCAATCAGCCCCAGCAATTT. Translation: CASSADRGNGNQPQQF.

As for this clonotype: The conserved phenylalanine or tryptophan is not found at the CDR3 terminus, so this likely reflects a read error. The CDR3 region is CASSLLGDQPQHV. The CDR3 nucleotides are TGTGCCAGCAGCTTACTGGGTGATCAGCCCCAGCATGTC. This sequence joins TRBV11-2 and TRBJ1-5; D unresolved. The CDR3 runs 13 residues. The V end lost 2 bases, the J end lost 5 bases, and 7 bases lay between the germline ends. CDR1 is SGHAT, CDR2 FQNNGV, per germline.

CDR3 sequence reads: CASSLGSGRGAEAFF. DNA of the CDR3: TGTGCCAGCAGCTTAGGTTCGGGAAGAGGCGCTGAAGCTTTCTTT. The chain has TRBV11-3 and TRBJ1-1; D gene uncertain. Trimming took off 1 base at V and 6 bases at J, with 15 bases between the two ends. CDR3 length: 15 amino acids. Looked up from germline, CDR1 is SGHNT and CDR2 is YENEEA. Drawing the rest from reference TRBV11-3 and TRBJ1-1, the complete variable domain is EAGVVQSPRYKIIEKKQPVAFWCNPISGHNTLYWYLQNLGQGPELLIRYENEEAVDDSQLPKDRFSAERLKGVDSTLKIQPAELGDSAVYLCASSLGSGRGAEAFFGQGTRLTVV.

This clonotype is termed medium-sized. The chain recombines TRBV11-2 with TRBJ1-2, with D possibly being TRBD1 (5 bases). This CDR3 is built from 14 residues. V lost 5 bases, J lost 7 bases, and 17 bases lay in between. Germline loops: CDR1 SGHAT, CDR2 FQNNGV. DNA of the CDR3: TGTGCCAGCAGCGTATATGGGACCCAGGCTGGCTACACCTTC. This translates into CASSVYGTQAGYTF.

The V gene is TRBV10-3, the J gene TRBJ1-2; 10 bases agree with TRBD1. Germline V lookup: CDR1 ENHRY, CDR2 SYGVKD. The V and J ends lost 0 bases and 6 bases, in that order; junction bases with no gene match: 13. CDR3 size: 18 residues. The CDR3 DNA reads as TGTGCCATCAGTGAGTCGAAAGTCCCGGGACAGGGGCTGAATGGCTACACCTTC. It yields the protein CAISESKVPGQGLNGYTF.

Comments on this clonotype: This likely comes from a read error, as the CDR3 has no conserved phenylalanine or tryptophan at its end. CDR3 region: CASSPDPSGEPQHS. CDR3 DNA sequence: TGCGCCAGCAGCCCCGACCCCTCGGGGGAGCCCCAGCATTCT. The chain employs TRBV5-1 and TRBJ1-5; the D gene is possibly TRBD1 (5 bases). CDR1 and CDR2 from the germline V gene are SGHRS and YFSETQ. The CDR3 has 14 amino acids. Trimming took 4 bases from V and 8 from J, leaving 16 bases between them.

The sample holds one count of this clonotype. This clone may be a read error of a much larger clone one base away. This chain links TRBV20-1 with TRBJ1-1; D is unresolved. V lost 3 bases and J 7 bases, leaving 9 bases between the germline ends. CDR1 DFQATT and CDR2 SNEGSKA come from the germline V gene (reference sequence). This CDR3 has 11 amino acids. The CDR3 is CSASAGSEAFF. CDR3 bases: TGCAGTGCTAGCGCTGGGAGTGAAGCTTTCTTT.

The chain employs TRBV11-3 and TRBJ1-1, with unresolved D. The CDR3 contains 15 residues. In germline, CDR1 is SGHNT, CDR2 YENEEA. Trimming shortened V by 3 bases and J by 3 bases, and 14 bases separated the two germline ends. The CDR3 DNA follows: TGTGCCAGCAGCTTGGATCCGGGGAGAGACACTGAAGCTTTCTTT. Its translation is CASSLDPGRDTEAFF.

This clonotype was picked up many times. The CDR3 DNA reads as TGCAGCGTCGCCACTAGCGGGAGCTTCGAGCAGTACTTC. This sequence encodes CSVATSGSFEQYF. This rearrangement joins TRBV29-1 to TRBJ2-7; 11 bases agree with TRBD2. The CDR3 is 13 amino acids. The V and J ends lost 6 bases and 6 bases, in that order; junction bases with no gene match: 7. Germline CDR1 reads SQVTM; CDR2 reads ANQGSEA.

Points on this clonotype: The CDR3 end shows no conserved phenylalanine or tryptophan, and so a read error is likely. The chain carries TRBV11-1 and TRBJ2-5; tentatively, D is TRBD2 (5 bases). The germline CDR1 and CDR2 sequences are SGHAT and FQDESV (reference sequence). Trimming removed 5 bases from V and 5 bases from J, with 9 bases in between. The CDR3 contains 12 residues. This CDR3 reads CASSQTNETQYY. CDR3 DNA sequence: TGTGCCAGCAGCCAGACTAATGAGACCCAGTACTAC.

The sample holds many counts of this clonotype. The V call is TRBV20-1, the J call TRBJ1-1; 9 nucleotides line up with TRBD1. Unmatched junction bases numbered 9, after V lost 1 base and J lost 3 bases. The CDR3 is 16 amino acids. Germline assignment: CDR1 DFQATT and CDR2 SNEGSKA (reference sequence). CDR3 sequence: CSARGGIDRGDTEAFF. The CDR3 region has the DNA TGCAGTGCTAGAGGGGGGATAGACAGGGGGGACACTGAAGCTTTCTTT.

On this clonotype itself: A much more abundant neighbour one base away suggests this may be a read error. Here the CDR3 omits its conserved ending phenylalanine or tryptophan, so a read error is the likely source. The rearrangement links TRBV6-6 to TRBJ2-7; no reliable D call. Germline loops: CDR1 MNHNY, CDR2 SVGAGI (reference sequence). Trimming removed 5 bases at V and 0 bases at J, with 11 bases between. This CDR3 spans 14 amino acids. CDR3 protein: CASSLTQNSYEQYI. CDR3 coding DNA: TGTGCCAGCAGTCTGACCCAGAACTCCTACGAGCAGTACATC.

Comments on this clonotype: At one end the junction does not follow the germline gene, possibly because of a read error. J is TRBJ2-5 and V is TRBV6-6; tentatively, D is TRBD1 or TRBD2 (5 bases each). CDR3 size: 13 residues. Per germline, CDR1 MNHNY and CDR2 SVGAGI (reference sequence). For the CDR3, the DNA is TGTTCCAGCAGTCGAGGGGTTGAAAAGGCCCAGTACTTC. It codes for CSSSRGVEKAQYF.

About this clonotype itself: One end of the junction fails to match germline, which may point to a read error. The genes are TRBV11-2 and TRBJ1-5; D gene unclear. There are 13 residues in the CDR3. CDR1 and CDR2 from the germline V gene are SGHAT and FQNNGV. As DNA, the CDR3 is TGTGACAGCTCCCGGTACGTGGGTCGGCCCCAGCATTTT. It is translated as CDSSRYVGRPQHF.

Details on this clonotype: The junction shows a germline mismatch at one end, possibly a read error. The rearrangement joins TRBV29-1 to TRBJ1-1; 9 nucleotides match TRBD1. The CDR3 spans 14 residues. The germline V gene encodes CDR1 SQVTM and CDR2 ANQGSEA. CDR3 nucleotides: TGCAGCGGTCGAGGACAGGGGTGGAAGACTGAGGCTTTCTTT. It codes for CSGRGQGWKTEAFF.